The present T cell receptor beta chain was sequenced within a study of beta chain features in type 1 diabetes. Averaging roughly 120 mL, one heparinised blood draw was given by each donor. This clone turned up a few times. What it binds is unknown. Overall study findings and caveats: TCRB CDR3s were moderately but significantly shorter in Type 1 diabetes patients in all four CD4+ subsets.

Expressed TCRB transcripts got sequenced, as all isolated RNA was reverse transcribed. TCRdb's copy holds only in-frame clones and misses some; the assay was immunoSEQ multiplex PCR. Among hundreds of thousands of clones, about an eighth were seen once, and the ten largest hold around 0.04%. From germline, CDR1 is SGHTA and CDR2 FQGNSA. The CDR3 length is 14 residues. With 3 bases removed from V and 9 bases from J, the gap between germline ends came to 15 bases. The chain combines TRBV7-2 with TRBJ2-1; tentatively, D is TRBD2 (5 bases). Sequenced input: naive CD4+ T cells from blood. This clonotype was sampled from a man younger than 35 with type 1 diabetes. The CDR3 region is CASSFDYLSGEQFF. DNA for the CDR3: TGTGCCAGCAGCTTCGACTACCTTAGTGGTGAGCAGTTCTTC.